Listed here are 20 T cell receptor beta chains from one sample, sequenced in a study of siplizumab effects on memory and regulatory T cells. Only in-frame clones appear in the TCRdb table, and some are missing; sequencing was by immunoSEQ multiplex PCR. The top ten hold 5.5% to 7.5% of the sample, which has 70,000 to 95,000 clones, approximately 93% seen once. Sample: CD8+ T cells sorted from blood. Receptors were obtained from a human donor in good health.

The chain recombines TRBV6-6 with TRBJ1-1, with unresolved D. Germline-derived CDR1 and CDR2 are MNHNY and SVGAGI (reference sequence). V gave up 10 bases and J gave up 1 base, with 7 bases separating them. The CDR3 length is 11 residues. The CDR3 DNA reads as TGTGCCACAAATCCGAACACTGAAGCTTTCTTT. It is translated as CATNPNTEAFF.

The gene calls are TRBV7-9 and TRBJ1-2, with TRBD1 identical over 7 bases. The CDR3 has 14 residues. Germline V gene data show CDR1 as SEHNR and CDR2 as FQNEAQ (reference sequence). The trim removed 1 base at V and 3 bases at J, leaving 2 bases unmatched. In DNA form, the CDR3 reads TGTGCCAGCAGCTTAGGAGGACAGGACTATGGCTACACCTTC. This codes for CASSLGGQDYGYTF.

The V call is TRBV7-3, the J call TRBJ1-4, with 8 bases matching TRBD1. The V and J ends lost 2 bases and 3 bases, in that order; junction bases with no gene match: 8. Germline CDR1 reads SGHTA; CDR2 reads FQGTGA. This CDR3 contains 17 residues. CDR3 loop: CASSLATGGLANEKLFF. In DNA form, the CDR3 reads TGTGCCAGCAGCTTAGCTACAGGGGGTTTGGCTAATGAAAAACTGTTTTTT.

The genes are TRBV4-1 and TRBJ2-7; TRBD2 matches at 12 bases. CDR1 is MGHRA, CDR2 YSYEKL, per germline. V lost 4 bases and J lost 4; bases outside the gene matches: 11. The CDR3 contains 17 residues. The DNA of the CDR3 is TGCGCCAGCAGCCCCTCCACCCCGGGGACTAGCGGGTACGAGCAGTACTTC. As protein: CASSPSTPGTSGYEQYF.

This chain connects TRBV9 to TRBJ2-3; 8 nucleotides line up with TRBD1. The germline V gene has CDR1 SGDLS and CDR2 YYNGEE. The CDR3 extends over 16 amino acids. The J segment lost 2 bases and the V segment lost 1 base, leaving 6 bases of the junction unmatched. The CDR3 here is CASSVSGTGLTDTQYF. The CDR3 bases are TGTGCCAGCAGCGTATCCGGGACAGGCCTCACAGATACGCAGTATTTT.

The V and J genes are TRBV6-1 and TRBJ2-7; D may be TRBD1 or TRBD2 (5 bases each). The CDR3 runs to 15 residues. Germline CDR1 MNHNS, CDR2 SASEGT. Trimming stripped 2 bases from V and 3 bases from J, with 14 bases between. The CDR3 DNA reads as TGTGCCAGCAGTGAAACCCTAGGGACCAACTACGAGCAGTACTTC. It yields the protein CASSETLGTNYEQYF.

This clone is medium-sized in the sample. CDR3 bases: TGTGCCAGCAGTGAAGCGGCCCTATACGAGCAGTACTTC. It codes for CASSEAALYEQYF. The chain has TRBV2 and TRBJ2-7; D gene unclear. Germline-derived CDR1 and CDR2 are SNHLY and FYNNEI. With 0 bases removed from V and 4 bases from J, the gap between germline ends came to 7 bases. The CDR3 runs to 13 residues. The whole variable domain, filled in from reference TRBV2 and TRBJ2-7, reads EPEVTQTPSHQVTQMGQEVILRCVPISNHLYFYWYRQILGQKVEFLVSFYNNEISEKSEIFDDQFSVERPDGSNFTLKIRSTKLEDSAMYFCASSEAALYEQYFGPGTRLTVT.

The chain couples TRBV30 to TRBJ2-7, with a weak D call TRBD2 (5 bases). Germline V lookup: CDR1 GTSNPN, CDR2 SVGIG (reference sequence). The CDR3 consists of 14 residues. V lost 2 bases, J lost 3 bases, and 14 bases lay in between. DNA for the CDR3: TGTGCCTGGAGTCCCGGGATTAACGACTACGAGCAGTACTTC. Translating it yields CAWSPGINDYEQYF. The variable domain in full, with the rest retrieved from reference TRBV30 and TRBJ2-7, is SQTIHQWPATLVQPVGSPLSLECTVEGTSNPNLYWYRQAAGRGLQLLFYSVGIGQISSEVPQNLSASRPQDRQFILSSKKLLLSDSGFYLCAWSPGINDYEQYFGPGTRLTVT.

CDR3 bases: TGTGCCAGCACAAGGGGCGGATTAACAGATACGCAGTATTTT. It codes for CASTRGGLTDTQYF. The chain joins TRBV27 to TRBJ2-3; the D gene is possibly TRBD1 (5 bases). Germline values: CDR1 MNHEY, CDR2 SMNVEV (reference sequence). V was cut by 7 bases and J by 3 bases, with 14 bases left in between. This CDR3 is 14 amino acids long.

J is TRBJ1-2 and V is TRBV4-1; TRBD1 matches at 7 bases. The CDR3 runs 15 residues. V shed 0 bases, J shed 4 bases, and the junction held 5 bases outside the gene matches. Germline V lookup: CDR1 MGHRA, CDR2 YSYEKL. CDR3 in amino acids: CASSQETGQFYGYTF. The CDR3 nucleotides are TGCGCCAGCAGCCAAGAAACGGGACAGTTCTATGGCTACACCTTC.

V and J are TRBV6-5 and TRBJ1-3; D unclear. The CDR3 extends over 13 amino acids. The germline V gene encodes CDR1 MNHEY and CDR2 SVGAGI. V lost 6 bases and J 3 bases, leaving 9 bases between the germline ends. CDR3 loop: CASRPWGGNTIYF. The CDR3 region has the DNA TGTGCCAGCAGGCCCTGGGGTGGAAACACCATATATTTT.

The chain employs TRBV5-6 and TRBJ2-7, with no clear D. V was shortened by 4 bases and J by 0 bases, with 14 bases between the two germline ends. Germline V gene lookup returns CDR1 SGHDT and CDR2 YYEEEE. The CDR3 length is 15 residues. The CDR3 region has the DNA TGTGCCAGCAGCCTAAACGGACGCCGCTCCTACGAGCAGTACTTC. This gives the protein CASSLNGRRSYEQYF.

The V call is TRBV9, the J call TRBJ1-6; TRBD1 might be the D (5 bases). Between the trimmed V and J ends, which lost 3 bases and 9 bases, there was a span of 7 bases. Germline V gene lookup returns CDR1 SGDLS and CDR2 YYNGEE. The CDR3 consists of 12 residues. The CDR3 protein is CASSGGGSPLHF. The DNA for the CDR3 is TGTGCCAGCAGCGGGGGGGGTTCACCCCTCCACTTT.

The rearrangement uses TRBV29-1 and TRBJ2-7; maybe TRBD2 (6 bases). From germline, CDR1 is SQVTM and CDR2 ANQGSEA. CDR3 length equals 11 residues. V shed 5 bases and J shed 7 bases, with 12 bases lying between them. The CDR3 nucleotides read TGCAGCGTTCGCCAGGGAGGAGAGCAGTACTTC. Translated: CSVRQGGEQYF.

This clone has just one count. The chain has TRBV5-4 and TRBJ2-5; TRBD2 aligns across 16 bases. The length of the CDR3 is 17 residues. Trimming at V came to 4 bases and at J to 5 bases, leaving 8 bases not matched to a gene. Germline values: CDR1 SGHNT, CDR2 YYREEE (reference sequence). The chain's CDR3 is CASSPGTSGGALETQYF. DNA of the CDR3: TGTGCCAGCAGCCCAGGGACTAGCGGGGGGGCTCTTGAGACCCAGTACTTC.

The chain joins TRBV6-1 to TRBJ2-7; D assignment may be TRBD1 or TRBD2 (6 bases each). V lost 6 bases to trimming and J lost 2 bases, with 14 bases between them. The CDR3 has 14 residues. CDR1 is MNHNS and CDR2 is SASEGT in the germline V gene. The CDR3 sequence: CASSLIRGAYEQYF. The CDR3 nucleotides read TGTGCCAGCAGCCTGATAAGGGGGGCCTACGAGCAGTACTTC.

The rearrangement links TRBV6-4 to TRBJ2-6; D not certain. Germline V gives CDR1 MRHNA, CDR2 SNTAGT. Deletions cut 2 bases from V and 2 bases from J, with 4 bases between. The CDR3 has 14 amino acids. The CDR3 region has the DNA TGTGCCAGCAGTGACAGCGCTGGGGCCAACGTCCTGACTTTC. This translates into CASSDSAGANVLTF.

The chain couples TRBV30 to TRBJ2-7; D uncertain. Trimming took 0 bases from V and 0 from J, leaving 9 bases between them. The CDR3 sequence is 14 residues long. CDR1 is GTSNPN and CDR2 is SVGIG in the germline V gene (reference sequence). The CDR3 coding sequence is TGTGCCTGGAGTGTACCTGGTAGCTCCTACGAGCAGTACTTC. Its translation is CAWSVPGSSYEQYF.

V is TRBV11-1 and J is TRBJ2-7, with unresolved D. Germline CDR1 and CDR2: SGHAT and FQDESV (reference sequence). This CDR3 region has 15 residues. Trimming stripped 5 bases from V and 3 bases from J, with 17 bases between. The CDR3 sequence is CASSPAVSIYYEQYF. The CDR3 nucleotides read TGTGCCAGCAGCCCCGCCGTTTCGATCTACTACGAGCAGTACTTC.

The chain combines TRBV27 with TRBJ1-2; 11 nucleotides align to TRBD1. Germline trimming cut 5 bases from V and 5 bases from J; bases unmatched to any gene: 7. In germline, CDR1 is MNHEY, CDR2 SMNVEV (reference sequence). The CDR3 is 15 residues long. The CDR3 protein is CASSRHRDRGYGYTF. The CDR3 DNA is TGTGCCAGCAGTCGCCACCGGGACAGGGGGTATGGCTACACCTTC.